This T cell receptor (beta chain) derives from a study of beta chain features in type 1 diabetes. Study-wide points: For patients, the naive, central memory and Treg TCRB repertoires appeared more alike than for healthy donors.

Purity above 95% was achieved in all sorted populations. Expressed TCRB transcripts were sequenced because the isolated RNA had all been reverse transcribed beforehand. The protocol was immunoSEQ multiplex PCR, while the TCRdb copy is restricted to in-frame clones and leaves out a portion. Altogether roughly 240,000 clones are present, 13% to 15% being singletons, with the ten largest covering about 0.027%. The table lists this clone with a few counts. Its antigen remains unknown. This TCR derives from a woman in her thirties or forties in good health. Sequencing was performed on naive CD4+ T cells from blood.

CDR3 DNA sequence: TGTGCCAGCAGCCGTACAGGGTTCACCGGGGAGCTGTTTTTT. It is translated as CASSRTGFTGELFF. V and J are TRBV7-2 and TRBJ2-2; possible D gene TRBD1, 6 bases. V dropped 5 bases and J dropped 4 bases, with 11 bases sitting between them. The CDR3 runs 14 residues. Germline lookup yields CDR1 SGHTA and CDR2 FQGNSA.